Below, 27 T cell receptor beta chains from the same sample are listed, as sequenced in a study of PD-1 blockade in classical Hodgkin lymphoma. Relapses following autologous stem cell transplantation were seen in all patients, with brentuximab vedotin exposure varying. Thawed PBMCs underwent magnetic negative selection to obtain purified CD8+ T cells. Assay: immunoSEQ multiplex PCR; the TCRdb copy retains only in-frame clones and omits some. Here the sample spans over 25,000 clones, 85% to 90% being singletons. Material: CD8+ T cells from blood, obtained at baseline. The receptors here all came from a human donor with classical Hodgkin lymphoma.

The J gene is TRBJ2-5, the V gene TRBV7-9; 7 positions match TRBD2. V was pared by 1 base and J by 2 bases, with 7 bases of the junction left unmatched. This CDR3 has 16 amino acids. The germline V gene encodes CDR1 SEHNR and CDR2 FQNEAQ (reference sequence). As DNA, the CDR3 is TGTGCCAGCAGCTTAGGTGGGGTACTAGCGCAAGAGACCCAGTACTTC. This sequence encodes CASSLGGVLAQETQYF.

The chain uses TRBV28 and TRBJ2-1; 12 bases map to TRBD2. The V segment lost 5 bases and the J segment 3 bases; nucleotides outside the gene matches: 2. Germline V gene lookup returns CDR1 MDHEN and CDR2 SYDVKM. The CDR3 runs to 15 residues. The CDR3 DNA is TGTGCCAGCAGTCTAGCGGGAGGGATCTACAATGAGCAGTTCTTC. This gives the protein CASSLAGGIYNEQFF.

This clone was seen only a few times. This chain links TRBV7-9 with TRBJ2-7, with D unclear. Germline-derived CDR1 and CDR2 are SEHNR and FQNEAQ (reference sequence). V was clipped by 4 bases and J by 4 bases, with 14 bases between them. The CDR3 is 14 residues long. The CDR3 here is CASSSRENRYEQYF. In nucleotides, the CDR3 is TGTGCCAGCAGCTCCCGAGAGAACCGTTACGAGCAGTACTTC.

The chain recombines TRBV19 with TRBJ1-5; no reliable D call. Trimming took 5 bases from V and 3 from J, leaving 14 bases between them. In germline, CDR1 is LNHDA, CDR2 SQIVND (reference sequence). The CDR3 is made up of 15 amino acids. CDR3 region: CASSVARTTNQPQHF. DNA of the CDR3: TGTGCCAGTAGTGTTGCCCGGACTACCAATCAGCCCCAGCATTTT.

V usage is TRBV7-2 and J usage is TRBJ2-7; TRBD2 agrees at 11 bases. The CDR3 contains 15 residues. CDR1 SGHTA and CDR2 FQGNSA come from the germline V gene. The V segment lost 4 bases and the J segment 3 bases; nucleotides outside the gene matches: 5. CDR3 DNA: TGTGCCAGCAGCTATCTAACTAGCGGGAGCTACGAGCAGTACTTC. Translating gives CASSYLTSGSYEQYF.

The V call is TRBV15, the J call TRBJ2-6; TRBD2 agrees at 7 bases. V lost 1 base and J lost 14; bases outside the gene matches: 2. Germline CDR1 reads LNHNV; CDR2 reads YYDKDF (reference sequence). This CDR3 contains 12 residues. CDR3 coding DNA: TGTGCCACCAGCAGAGGAGCGGGGATCCTGACTTTC. Translating it yields CATSRGAGILTF.

This clone was observed a handful of times. The chain employs TRBV27 and TRBJ2-2; 7 nucleotides line up with TRBD2. The germline CDR1 and CDR2 sequences are MNHEY and SMNVEV (reference sequence). The CDR3 has 15 residues. The ends lost 6 bases at V and 3 bases at J; junction bases unmatched: 7. The CDR3 sequence: CASRGRDYYTGELFF. The CDR3 DNA follows: TGTGCCAGCAGGGGTCGGGACTACTACACCGGGGAGCTGTTTTTT.

This clone was detected only once. Mismatch with germline at one junction end may stem from a read error. The chain joins TRBV10-2 to TRBJ1-2, with TRBD1 identical over 9 bases. Germline lookup yields CDR1 WSHSY and CDR2 SAAADI. The CDR3 covers 14 residues. CDR3 DNA: TGCGCCAGCAGTGAGCCTCGGACAGGGGCTGGCCACACCTTC. It codes for CASSEPRTGAGHTF.

V usage is TRBV5-1 and J usage is TRBJ2-7; 11 nucleotides match TRBD1. In germline, CDR1 is SGHRS, CDR2 YFSETQ. The trim removed 0 bases at V and 10 bases at J, leaving 9 bases unmatched. The CDR3 loop spans 15 amino acids. CDR3 sequence (DNA): TGCGCCAGCAGCTTGGAGGACAGGGGGCATTTCGAACAGTACTTC. It codes for CASSLEDRGHFEQYF.

This clone was seen only once. This rearrangement joins TRBV28 to TRBJ1-4; no clear D. The CDR3 sequence is 14 residues long. Deletions cut 5 bases from V and 7 bases from J, with 14 bases between. CDR1 and CDR2 from the germline V gene are MDHEN and SYDVKM. In DNA form, the CDR3 reads TGTGCCAGCAGTCTCACTCAGAGTGGTGAAAAACTGTTTTTT. This codes for CASSLTQSGEKLFF.

This sequence joins TRBV7-2 and TRBJ2-4; D not certain. Per germline, CDR1 SGHTA and CDR2 FQGNSA. The CDR3 length is 16 residues. V shed 3 bases and J shed 6 bases, with 18 bases lying between them. CDR3 residues: CASSFGITREGNIQYF. CDR3 DNA sequence: TGTGCCAGCAGCTTCGGCATAACCAGAGAAGGAAACATTCAGTACTTC. Combining the CDR3 with reference TRBV7-2 and TRBJ2-4 gives the whole variable domain GAGVSQSPSNKVTEKGKDVELRCDPISGHTALYWYRQSLGQGLEFLIYFQGNSAPDKSGLPSDRFSAERTGGSVSTLTIQRTQQEDSAVYLCASSFGITREGNIQYFGAGTRLSVL.

The chain recombines TRBV9 with TRBJ2-1, with TRBD2 matching 10 bases. V was pared by 3 bases and J by 10 bases, with 4 bases of the junction left unmatched. This CDR3 is 13 amino acids long. CDR1 and CDR2 (germline): SGDLS, YYNGEE. CDR3 residues: CASSDGTSEEQFF. Here the CDR3 DNA reads TGTGCCAGCAGCGATGGGACTAGCGAAGAGCAGTTCTTC.

The chain joins TRBV28 to TRBJ1-2, with 7 bases that match TRBD1. The ends lost 6 bases at V and 0 bases at J; junction bases unmatched: 10. The CDR3 runs 16 residues. Germline CDR1 is MDHEN and CDR2 is SYDVKM. CDR3 protein: CASSTTRQGPNYGYTF. CDR3 in DNA: TGTGCCAGCAGCACCACCCGACAGGGCCCTAACTATGGCTACACCTTC.

The chain employs TRBV2 and TRBJ2-7; no definite D call. V lost 4 bases and J lost 8, with 6 bases in between. This CDR3 region has 10 residues. Germline V gene data show CDR1 as SNHLY and CDR2 as FYNNEI. The CDR3 DNA is TGTGCCAGCAGTGGAGCGAAGCAGTACTTC. Its protein is CASSGAKQYF.

The chain recombines TRBV19 with TRBJ2-1; D gene uncertain. V dropped 7 bases and J dropped 3 bases, with 19 bases sitting between them. Germline V CDR1 and CDR2: LNHDA, SQIVND (reference sequence). The CDR3 runs to 16 residues. The CDR3 spells CASTPFGSSLYNEQFF. The DNA for the CDR3 is TGTGCCAGTACTCCTTTTGGTAGCTCACTCTACAATGAGCAGTTCTTC.

The chain combines TRBV6-5 with TRBJ2-5; TRBD1 aligns across 7 bases. This CDR3 is 15 amino acids long. Germline V gene sequence: CDR1 MNHEY, CDR2 SVGAGI. V shed 3 bases and J 2 bases; nucleotides not matched to a gene: 6. The CDR3 DNA is TGTGCCAGCAGTTATGTAACAGGGGTACAAGAGACCCAGTACTTC. Protein: CASSYVTGVQETQYF.

The V call is TRBV14, the J call TRBJ2-3; D gene unclear. The germline gives CDR1 SGHDN, CDR2 FVKESK. The CDR3 contains 12 residues. Trimming left V 2 bases short and J 5 bases short, with 5 bases between. The CDR3 DNA sequence: TGTGCCAGCAGCCAAATAGGAGATACGCAGTATTTT. As protein: CASSQIGDTQYF. The variable domain in full, completed from reference TRBV14 and TRBJ2-3, reads EAGVTQFPSHSVIEKGQTVTLRCDPISGHDNLYWYRRVMGKEIKFLLHFVKESKQDESGMPNNRFLAERTGGTYSTLKVQPAELEDSGVYFCASSQIGDTQYFGPGTRLTVL.

The rearrangement uses TRBV7-9 and TRBJ2-7; D gene ambiguous. The germline V gene encodes CDR1 SEHNR and CDR2 FQNEAQ (reference sequence). The V gene lost 6 bases and the J gene lost 2 bases, with 17 bases spanning the gap. The CDR3 consists of 15 residues. The CDR3 loop reads CASSPPLPKTYEQYF. CDR3 sequence (DNA): TGTGCCAGCAGTCCCCCTCTGCCGAAAACCTACGAGCAGTACTTC.

This chain's CDR3 is CASSESGKVAKNIQYF. The DNA for the CDR3 is TGTGCCAGCAGTGAATCGGGAAAAGTAGCCAAAAACATTCAGTACTTC. The gene calls are TRBV6-1 and TRBJ2-4, with D tentatively TRBD2 (5 bases). Between the trimmed V and J ends, which lost 2 bases and 0 bases, there was a span of 11 bases. CDR3 length: 16 amino acids. From germline, CDR1 is MNHNS and CDR2 SASEGT.

This clone was picked up one time. This chain uses TRBV5-1 with TRBJ2-7, with a weak D call TRBD2 (6 bases). V was clipped by 1 base and J by 5 bases, with 13 bases between them. The CDR3 length is 14 residues. Germline CDR1 and CDR2: SGHRS and YFSETQ. The CDR3 protein is CASSLRLAKDEQYF. The CDR3 coding sequence is TGCGCCAGCAGCTTGCGGCTAGCGAAGGACGAGCAGTACTTC. Supplemented by reference TRBV5-1 and TRBJ2-7, the full variable domain reads KAGVTQTPRYLIKTRGQQVTLSCSPISGHRSVSWYQQTPGQGLQFLFEYFSETQRNKGNFPGRFSGRQFSNSRSEMNVSTLELGDSALYLCASSLRLAKDEQYFGPGTRLTVT.

This sequence joins TRBV5-1 and TRBJ1-2, with 7 bases that match TRBD1. There are 12 residues in the CDR3. Germline trimming cut 4 bases from V and 4 bases from J; bases unmatched to any gene: 1. Germline V gene lookup returns CDR1 SGHRS and CDR2 YFSETQ. CDR3 in amino acids: CASSRDSYGYTF. The DNA for the CDR3 is TGCGCCAGCAGCCGGGACAGCTATGGCTACACCTTC.

The sample holds a few counts of this clone. V gene TRBV19 combines with J gene TRBJ2-6; TRBD1 is a possible D gene (6 bases). Deletions cut 6 bases from V and 4 bases from J, with 13 bases between. Germline V gene sequence: CDR1 LNHDA, CDR2 SQIVND (reference sequence). This CDR3 comprises 15 residues. The CDR3 here is CASSPQGAGANVLTF. CDR3 nucleotides: TGTGCCAGTAGCCCACAGGGCGCCGGGGCCAACGTCCTGACTTTC.

The V and J genes are TRBV4-1 and TRBJ1-5, with 8 bases matching TRBD1. Per the germline V gene, CDR1 is MGHRA and CDR2 is YSYEKL. Trimming at V came to 0 bases and at J to 5 bases, leaving 6 bases not matched to a gene. The CDR3 is 16 amino acids. For the CDR3, the DNA is TGCGCCAGCAGCCAAGATGGGGACAGGAGCGATCAGCCCCAGCATTTT. It is translated as CASSQDGDRSDQPQHF.

The J gene is TRBJ2-7, the V gene TRBV9; unclear D gene. The CDR3 consists of 11 residues. The germline V gene has CDR1 SGDLS and CDR2 YYNGEE. Trimming took 7 bases from V and 3 from J, leaving 8 bases between them. The chain's CDR3 is CASGPFYEQYF. The DNA of the CDR3 is TGTGCCAGCGGACCATTCTACGAGCAGTACTTC.

The V gene is TRBV29-1, the J gene TRBJ2-7; the match to TRBD1 covers 7 bases. The germline gives CDR1 SQVTM, CDR2 ANQGSEA. The CDR3 totals 13 residues. V lost 1 base, J lost 4 bases, and 4 bases stayed unmatched. CDR3 region: CSVEGAGGYEQYF. The CDR3 DNA reads as TGCAGCGTTGAAGGCGCAGGGGGTTACGAGCAGTACTTC.

Of note for this clone: In the same sample, other DNA sequences code for this CDR3. The gene calls are TRBV9 and TRBJ2-5, with D unclear. The CDR3 is 13 amino acids. Germline V gene sequence: CDR1 SGDLS, CDR2 YYNGEE. Deletions cut 0 bases from V and 5 bases from J, with 8 bases between. The chain's CDR3 is CASSVGGKETQYF. CDR3 nucleotide sequence: TGTGCCAGCAGCGTAGGGGGTAAGGAGACCCAGTACTTC.

The rearrangement joins TRBV2 to TRBJ1-1; D remains ambiguous. V lost 1 base, J lost 5 bases, and 11 bases lay in between. Looked up from germline, CDR1 is SNHLY and CDR2 is FYNNEI. CDR3 size: 14 residues. The CDR3 reads CASSEVGSGTEAFF. DNA of the CDR3: TGTGCCAGCAGTGAAGTCGGGTCTGGGACTGAAGCTTTCTTT.